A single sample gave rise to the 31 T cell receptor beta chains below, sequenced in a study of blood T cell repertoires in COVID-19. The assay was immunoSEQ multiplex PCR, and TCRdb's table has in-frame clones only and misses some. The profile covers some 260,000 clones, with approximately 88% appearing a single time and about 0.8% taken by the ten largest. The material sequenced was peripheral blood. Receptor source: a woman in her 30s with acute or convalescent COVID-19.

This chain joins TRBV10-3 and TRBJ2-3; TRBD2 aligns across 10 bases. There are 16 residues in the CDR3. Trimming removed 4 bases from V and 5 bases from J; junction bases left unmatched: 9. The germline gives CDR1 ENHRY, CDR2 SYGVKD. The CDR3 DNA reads TGTGCCATCAGTGGTATAGCGGGAGGAGGAGGAGATACGCAGTATTTT. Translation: CAISGIAGGGGDTQYF.

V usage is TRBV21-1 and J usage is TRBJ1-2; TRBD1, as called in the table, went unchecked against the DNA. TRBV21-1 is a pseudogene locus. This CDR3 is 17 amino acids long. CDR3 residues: CASSKGWTGRPNYGYTF. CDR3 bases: TGTGCCAGCAGCAAAGGATGGACAGGGCGACCTAACTATGGCTACACCTTC.

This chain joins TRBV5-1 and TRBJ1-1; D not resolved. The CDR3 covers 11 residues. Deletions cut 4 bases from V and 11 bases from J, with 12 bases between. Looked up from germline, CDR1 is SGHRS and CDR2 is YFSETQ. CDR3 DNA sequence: TGCGCCAGCAGCACGGGAGGGAGGGCTTTCTTT. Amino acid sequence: CASSTGGRAFF.

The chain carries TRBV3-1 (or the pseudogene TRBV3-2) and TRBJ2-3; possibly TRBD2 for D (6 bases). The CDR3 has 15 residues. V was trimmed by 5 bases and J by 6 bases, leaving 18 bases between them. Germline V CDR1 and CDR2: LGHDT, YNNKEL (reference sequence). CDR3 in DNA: TGTGCCAGCAGCACGGGACTTGCTAAGTGGGATACGCAGTATTTT. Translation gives CASSTGLAKWDTQYF.

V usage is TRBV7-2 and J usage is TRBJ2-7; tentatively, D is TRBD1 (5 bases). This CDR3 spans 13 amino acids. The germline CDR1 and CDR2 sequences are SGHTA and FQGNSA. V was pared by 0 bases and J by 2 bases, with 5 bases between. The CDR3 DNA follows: TGTGCCAGCAGCTTAGCGGACACCTACGAGCAGTACTTC. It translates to CASSLADTYEQYF.

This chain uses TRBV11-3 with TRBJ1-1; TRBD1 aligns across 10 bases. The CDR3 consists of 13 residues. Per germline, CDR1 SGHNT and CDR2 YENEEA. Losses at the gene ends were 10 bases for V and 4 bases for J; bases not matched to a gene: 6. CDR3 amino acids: CATRRTGGTEAFF. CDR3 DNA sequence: TGTGCCACTCGGCGGACAGGGGGCACTGAAGCTTTCTTT.

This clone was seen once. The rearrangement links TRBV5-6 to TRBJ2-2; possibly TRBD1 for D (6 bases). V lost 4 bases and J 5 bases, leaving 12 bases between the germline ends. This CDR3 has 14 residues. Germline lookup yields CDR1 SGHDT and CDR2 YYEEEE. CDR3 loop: CASSELGGTGELFF. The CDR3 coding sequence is TGTGCCAGCAGCGAATTAGGGGGTACCGGGGAGCTGTTTTTT.

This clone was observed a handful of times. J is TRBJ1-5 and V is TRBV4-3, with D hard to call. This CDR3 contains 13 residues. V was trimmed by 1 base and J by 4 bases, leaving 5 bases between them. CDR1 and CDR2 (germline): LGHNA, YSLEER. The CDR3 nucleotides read TGCGCCAGCAGCCAAGTAGAGAATCAGCCCCAGCATTTT. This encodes CASSQVENQPQHF.

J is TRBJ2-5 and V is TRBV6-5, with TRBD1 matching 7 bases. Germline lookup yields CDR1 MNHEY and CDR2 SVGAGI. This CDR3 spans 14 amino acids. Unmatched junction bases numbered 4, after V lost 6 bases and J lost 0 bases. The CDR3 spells CASSLQGYQETQYF. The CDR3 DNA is TGTGCCAGCAGCTTACAGGGGTACCAAGAGACCCAGTACTTC.

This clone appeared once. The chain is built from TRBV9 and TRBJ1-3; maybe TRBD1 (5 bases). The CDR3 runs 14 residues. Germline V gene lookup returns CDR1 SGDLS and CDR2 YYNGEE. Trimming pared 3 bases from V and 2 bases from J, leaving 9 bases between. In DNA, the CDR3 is TGTGCCAGCAGCGACGGGGGGGCTGGAAACACCATATATTTT. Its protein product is CASSDGGAGNTIYF.

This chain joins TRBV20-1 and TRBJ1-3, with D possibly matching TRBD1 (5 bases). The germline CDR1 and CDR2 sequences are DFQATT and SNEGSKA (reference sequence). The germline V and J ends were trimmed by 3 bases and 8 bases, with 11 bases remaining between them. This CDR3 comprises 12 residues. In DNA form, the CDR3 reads TGCAGTGCTAGTGGCCTAGGGGACACCATATATTTT. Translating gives CSASGLGDTIYF.

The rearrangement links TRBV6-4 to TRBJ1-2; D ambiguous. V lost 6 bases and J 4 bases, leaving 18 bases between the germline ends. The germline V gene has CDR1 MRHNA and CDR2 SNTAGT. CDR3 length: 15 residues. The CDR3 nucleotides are TGTGCCAGCAGCGAAAACGAGGAAGGCGGCTATGGCTACACCTTC. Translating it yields CASSENEEGGYGYTF.

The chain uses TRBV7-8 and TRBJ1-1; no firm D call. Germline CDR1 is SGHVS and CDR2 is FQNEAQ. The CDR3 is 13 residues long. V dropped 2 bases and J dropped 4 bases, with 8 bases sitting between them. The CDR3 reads CASSLRRVTEAFF. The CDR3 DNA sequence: TGTGCCAGCAGCTTACGTCGAGTCACTGAAGCTTTCTTT.

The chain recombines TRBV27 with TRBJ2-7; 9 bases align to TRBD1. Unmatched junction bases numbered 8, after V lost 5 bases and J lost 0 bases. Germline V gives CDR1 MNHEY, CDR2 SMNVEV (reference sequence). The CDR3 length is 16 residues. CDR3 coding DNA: TGTGCCAGCAGTGCAGACAGGGGGGTGAGCTCCTACGAGCAGTACTTC. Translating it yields CASSADRGVSSYEQYF.

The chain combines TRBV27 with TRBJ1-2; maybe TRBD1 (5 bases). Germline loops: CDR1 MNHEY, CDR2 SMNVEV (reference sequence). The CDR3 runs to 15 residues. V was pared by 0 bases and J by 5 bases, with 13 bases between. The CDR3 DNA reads TGTGCCAGCAGTTTATCAGTTGGGGCGGGGTATGGCTACACCTTC. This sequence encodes CASSLSVGAGYGYTF.

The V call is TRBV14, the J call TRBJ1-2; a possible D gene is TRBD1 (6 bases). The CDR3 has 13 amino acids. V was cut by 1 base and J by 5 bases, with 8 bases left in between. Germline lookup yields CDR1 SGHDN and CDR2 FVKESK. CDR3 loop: CASSQGQGYGYTF. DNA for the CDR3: TGTGCCAGCAGCCAAGGGCAGGGGTATGGCTACACCTTC.

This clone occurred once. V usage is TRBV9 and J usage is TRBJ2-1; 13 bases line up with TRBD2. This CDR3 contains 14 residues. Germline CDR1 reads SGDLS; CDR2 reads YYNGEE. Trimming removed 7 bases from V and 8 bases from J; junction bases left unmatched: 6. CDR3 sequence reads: CASSSGLAGYEQFF. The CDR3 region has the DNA TGTGCCAGCTCATCGGGACTAGCGGGATATGAGCAGTTCTTC.

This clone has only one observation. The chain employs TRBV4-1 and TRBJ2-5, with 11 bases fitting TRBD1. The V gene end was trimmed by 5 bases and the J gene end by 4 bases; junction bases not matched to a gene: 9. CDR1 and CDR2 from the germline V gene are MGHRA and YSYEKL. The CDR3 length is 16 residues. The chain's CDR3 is CASSGSGTGGRETQYF. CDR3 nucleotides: TGCGCCAGCAGCGGATCCGGGACAGGGGGTCGAGAGACCCAGTACTTC.

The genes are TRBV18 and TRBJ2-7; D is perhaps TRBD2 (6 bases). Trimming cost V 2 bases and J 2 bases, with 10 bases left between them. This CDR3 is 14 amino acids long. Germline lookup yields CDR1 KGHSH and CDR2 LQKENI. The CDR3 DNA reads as TGTGCCAGCTCACCAGGGGGGTTCCCCTACGAGCAGTACTTC. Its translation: CASSPGGFPYEQYF.

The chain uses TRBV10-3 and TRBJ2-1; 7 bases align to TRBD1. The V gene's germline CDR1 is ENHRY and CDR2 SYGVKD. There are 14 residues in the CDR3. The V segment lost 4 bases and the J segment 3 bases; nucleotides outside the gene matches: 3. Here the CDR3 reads CAISGQGNYNEQFF. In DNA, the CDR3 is TGTGCCATCAGTGGACAGGGAAACTACAATGAGCAGTTCTTC.

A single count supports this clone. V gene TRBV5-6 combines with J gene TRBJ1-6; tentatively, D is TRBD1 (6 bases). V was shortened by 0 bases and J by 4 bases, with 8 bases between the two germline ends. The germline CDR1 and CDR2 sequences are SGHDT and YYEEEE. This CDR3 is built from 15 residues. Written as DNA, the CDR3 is TGTGCCAGCAGCTTGGGGGACAAGTATAATTCACCCCTCCACTTT. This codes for CASSLGDKYNSPLHF.

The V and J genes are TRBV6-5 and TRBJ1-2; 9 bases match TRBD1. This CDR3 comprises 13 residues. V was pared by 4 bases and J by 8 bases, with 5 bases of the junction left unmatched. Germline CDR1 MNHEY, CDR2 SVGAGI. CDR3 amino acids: CASSWTGTGGYTF. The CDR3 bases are TGTGCCAGCAGTTGGACCGGGACAGGGGGCTACACCTTC.

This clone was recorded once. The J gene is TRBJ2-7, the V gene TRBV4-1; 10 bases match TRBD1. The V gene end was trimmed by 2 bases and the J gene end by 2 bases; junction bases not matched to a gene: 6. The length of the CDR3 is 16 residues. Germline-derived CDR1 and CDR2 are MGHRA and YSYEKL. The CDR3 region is CASSQSTGTGAYEQYF. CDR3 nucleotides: TGCGCCAGCAGCCAATCGACCGGGACAGGGGCCTACGAGCAGTACTTC.

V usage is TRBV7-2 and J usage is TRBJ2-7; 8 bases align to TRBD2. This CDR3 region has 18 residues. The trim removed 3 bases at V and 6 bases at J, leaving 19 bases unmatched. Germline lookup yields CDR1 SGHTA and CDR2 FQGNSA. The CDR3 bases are TGTGCCAGCAGCTTCCGCCTCCTATTTTCAGCGGGAGTTGGCGAGCAGTACTTC. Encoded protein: CASSFRLLFSAGVGEQYF.

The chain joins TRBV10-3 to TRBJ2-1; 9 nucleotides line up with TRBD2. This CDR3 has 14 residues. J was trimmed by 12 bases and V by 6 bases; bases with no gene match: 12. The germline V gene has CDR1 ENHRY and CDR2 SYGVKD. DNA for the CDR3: TGTGCCATCAGGGATACTAGCGGGTATACTAGGCAGTTCTTC. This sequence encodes CAIRDTSGYTRQFF.

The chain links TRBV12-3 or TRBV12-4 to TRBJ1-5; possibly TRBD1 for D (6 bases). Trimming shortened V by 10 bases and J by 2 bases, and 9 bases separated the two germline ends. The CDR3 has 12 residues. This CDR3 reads CATGVGNQPQHF. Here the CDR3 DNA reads TGTGCCACAGGGGTAGGCAATCAGCCCCAGCATTTT.

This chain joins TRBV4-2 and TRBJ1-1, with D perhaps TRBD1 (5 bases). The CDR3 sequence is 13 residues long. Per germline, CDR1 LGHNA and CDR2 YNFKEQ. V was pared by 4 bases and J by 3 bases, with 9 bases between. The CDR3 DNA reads TGTGCCAGCAGCCGCACAGGAGACACTGAAGCTTTCTTT. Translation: CASSRTGDTEAFF.

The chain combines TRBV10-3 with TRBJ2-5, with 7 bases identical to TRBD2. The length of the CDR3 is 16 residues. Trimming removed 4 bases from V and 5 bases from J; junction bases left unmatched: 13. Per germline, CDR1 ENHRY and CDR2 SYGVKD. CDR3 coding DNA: TGTGCCATCAGTGTCCGCGGGAGCGTGTTCCCGGAGACCCAGTACTTC. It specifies CAISVRGSVFPETQYF.

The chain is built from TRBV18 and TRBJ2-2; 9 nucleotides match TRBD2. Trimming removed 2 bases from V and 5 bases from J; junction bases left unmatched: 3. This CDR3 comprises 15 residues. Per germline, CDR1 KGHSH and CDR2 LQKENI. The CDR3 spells CASSPIAGVTGELFF. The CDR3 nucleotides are TGTGCCAGCTCACCAATAGCGGGAGTTACCGGGGAGCTGTTTTTT.

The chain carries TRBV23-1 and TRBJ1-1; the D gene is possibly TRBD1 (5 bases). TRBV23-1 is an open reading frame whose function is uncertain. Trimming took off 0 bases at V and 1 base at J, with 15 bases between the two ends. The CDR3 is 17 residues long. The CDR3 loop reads CASSQSKTAGRNTEAFF. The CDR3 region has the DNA TGCGCCAGCAGTCAATCAAAAACCGCAGGGCGGAACACTGAAGCTTTCTTT.

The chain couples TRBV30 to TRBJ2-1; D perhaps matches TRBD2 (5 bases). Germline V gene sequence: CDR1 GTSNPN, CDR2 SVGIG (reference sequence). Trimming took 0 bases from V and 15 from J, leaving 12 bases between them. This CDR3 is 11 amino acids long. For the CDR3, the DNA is TGTGCCTGGAGTGTAGGTTCGGCGGGGTTCTTC. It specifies CAWSVGSAGFF.